This T cell receptor beta chain was recovered during a study of T cell repertoires in cytomegalovirus infection. For the study at large: Both recently identified HLA-C-restricted and well-studied HLA-B-restricted CMV epitopes were used in the study. Shared public TCR beta signatures pointed to both CMV infection and a matching HLA type. Study outcomes and limitations: Summed public TCR beta family frequency identified CMV carriers bearing the relevant HLA. HLA-C-restricted CMV clonotypes gave the most frequent clonotype in two of eight donors.

The CDR3 loop spans 15 amino acids. Trimming took 0 bases from V and 7 from J, leaving 15 bases between them. Germline CDR1 is SGHTA and CDR2 is FQGNSA. This clonotype was seen a few times. What it recognizes is unknown. TCRdb called the reads again in MiXCR, with one record for every CDR3 protein. The sample has a few hundred thousand distinct CDR3 sequences; about 40% are singletons. The genes are TRBV7-2 and TRBJ1-2, with D maybe TRBD1 (5 bases). This specimen consisted of cultured PBMCs, obtained from culture after CMV antigen stimulation. This receptor was identified in a human donor in good health (CMV status not recorded). Some clones in this sample may be carry-over from other donors' samples. CDR3 sequence: CASSLARRGASGYTF. The CDR3, as DNA: TGTGCCAGCAGCTTAGCGCGAAGGGGCGCGAGTGGCTACACCTTC.